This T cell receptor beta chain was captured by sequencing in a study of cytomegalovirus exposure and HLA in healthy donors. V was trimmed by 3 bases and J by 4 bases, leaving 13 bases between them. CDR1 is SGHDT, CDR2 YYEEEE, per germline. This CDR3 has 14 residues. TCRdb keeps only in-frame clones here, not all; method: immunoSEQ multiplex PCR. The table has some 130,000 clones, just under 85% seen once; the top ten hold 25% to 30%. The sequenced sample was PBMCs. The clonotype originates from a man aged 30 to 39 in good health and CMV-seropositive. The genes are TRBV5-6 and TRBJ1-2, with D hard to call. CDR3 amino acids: CASSSPTEIYGYTF. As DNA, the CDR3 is TGTGCCAGCAGCTCTCCAACAGAAATCTATGGCTACACCTTC.